This paragraph reports one TCR beta chain. The data were obtained in a study of radiotherapy plus CTLA-4 blockade in lung cancer. The CDR3 loop spans 15 amino acids. The junction had 12 bases not matched to a gene; V was cut back by 9 bases and J by 5 bases. Looked up from germline, CDR1 is MNHEY and CDR2 is SVGAGI. Clones were read by immunoSEQ multiplex PCR, and TCRdb kept only the in-frame ones, dropping some. The sample carries tens of thousands of clones, 65% to 85% recorded once. The TCR sequence derives from a human donor with non-small cell lung cancer who had a complete response to radiotherapy plus ipilimumab. The material sequenced was peripheral blood, taken from a patient treated with radiotherapy plus ipilimumab. This chain connects TRBV6-5 to TRBJ2-2, with 7 nucleotides matching TRBD1. In nucleotides, the CDR3 is TGTGCCAGTCGGTATAGGGGGCTCGTAACCGGGGAGCTGTTTTTT. Its translation: CASRYRGLVTGELFF.